This passage covers 31 T cell receptor beta chains from one sample sequenced in a study of response to subunit inactivated influenza vaccine. TCRdb fed the RT-PCR reads into MiXCR, producing one record per CDR3 protein. The table has 450,000 to 500,000 distinct CDR3 sequences, approximately 9.9% seen once. Material: PBMCs from blood, obtained 40 to 50 days after vaccination. The receptors originated from a man in his fifties or sixties who received an inactivated influenza vaccine.

This clonotype appeared a few times. The J gene is TRBJ2-1, the V gene TRBV7-2; either TRBD1 or TRBD2 may fit D (5 bases each). CDR1 SGHTA and CDR2 FQGNSA come from the germline V gene. V lost 5 bases, J lost 2 bases, and 16 bases lay in between. The CDR3 is 16 residues long. In DNA form, the CDR3 reads TGTGCCAGCAGCCCAACCGGGGCGAATCCCTACAATGAGCAGTTCTTC. Translation: CASSPTGANPYNEQFF.

The chain combines TRBV10-3 with TRBJ1-3; D is unclear. The CDR3 is 13 amino acids. V lost 8 bases and J 0 bases, leaving 8 bases between the germline ends. From germline, CDR1 is ENHRY and CDR2 SYGVKD. CDR3 sequence (DNA): TGTGCCATCCGCCAGTCCTCTGGAAACACCATATATTTT. Translated: CAIRQSSGNTIYF.

In this sample, this clonotype turned up many times. The V and J genes are TRBV7-2 and TRBJ2-7, with 7 positions matching TRBD2. Trimming took 0 bases from V and 4 from J; bases not matched to a gene: 3. The CDR3 totals 14 residues. Germline-derived CDR1 and CDR2 are SGHTA and FQGNSA. The CDR3 DNA sequence: TGTGCCAGCAGCTTAGCGGGAGGGCTGTACGAGCAGTACTTC. It codes for CASSLAGGLYEQYF. Complete variable domain (other parts from reference TRBV7-2 and TRBJ2-7): GAGVSQSPSNKVTEKGKDVELRCDPISGHTALYWYRQSLGQGLEFLIYFQGNSAPDKSGLPSDRFSAERTGGSVSTLTIQRTQQEDSAVYLCASSLAGGLYEQYFGPGTRLTVT.

A few counts support this clonotype. DNA for the CDR3: TGCGCCAGCAGCCAAAAAATGGACAGTAACTATGGCTACACCTTC. It translates to CASSQKMDSNYGYTF. The gene calls are TRBV4-1 and TRBJ1-2, with D possibly TRBD1 on 6 matching bases. CDR3 length: 15 amino acids. From germline, CDR1 is MGHRA and CDR2 YSYEKL. Trimming pared 2 bases from V and 1 base from J, leaving 11 bases between.

The chain carries TRBV3-1 and TRBJ2-7; no firm D call. The CDR3 covers 14 residues. Germline V gives CDR1 LGHDT, CDR2 YNNKEL (reference sequence). Trimming removed 0 bases at V and 1 base at J, with 7 bases between. The CDR3 reads CASSQDTLSYEQYF. The CDR3 DNA sequence: TGTGCCAGCAGCCAAGATACGCTTTCCTACGAGCAGTACTTC.

The chain recombines TRBV7-2 with TRBJ2-1, with D possibly being TRBD2 (6 bases). Germline loops: CDR1 SGHTA, CDR2 FQGNSA. V lost 6 bases, J lost 2 bases, and 17 bases lay in between. CDR3 length: 16 residues. DNA of the CDR3: TGTGCCAGCAGACAAGGTGGGGGAGGCCCCTACAATGAGCAGTTCTTC. Protein: CASRQGGGGPYNEQFF.

This clonotype was picked up one time. The chain combines TRBV18 with TRBJ2-7; 8 positions match TRBD1. CDR1 and CDR2 from the germline V gene are KGHSH and LQKENI. V trimming: 3 bases; J trimming: 0 bases; junction bases outside the gene matches: 7. This CDR3 is 16 amino acids long. DNA for the CDR3: TGTGCCAGCTCACCTTACGGACAGGGTTTCTCCTACGAGCAGTACTTC. Protein: CASSPYGQGFSYEQYF. The full variable domain, with the rest looked up from reference TRBV18 and TRBJ2-7, is NAGVMQNPRHLVRRRGQEARLRCSPMKGHSHVYWYRQLPEEGLKFMVYLQKENIIDESGMPKERFSAEFPKEGPSILRIQQVVRGDSAAYFCASSPYGQGFSYEQYFGPGTRLTVT.

This clonotype was observed a handful of times. CDR3 sequence reads: CASSSGGDNEQFF. The DNA for the CDR3 is TGCGCCAGCAGCTCCGGGGGGGACAATGAGCAGTTCTTC. The rearrangement links TRBV5-1 to TRBJ2-1, with 8 bases matching TRBD2. J gave up 5 bases and V 3 bases, and 1 base lay outside the gene matches. Germline V gene lookup returns CDR1 SGHRS and CDR2 YFSETQ. CDR3 length: 13 residues.

This chain connects TRBV6-2 or TRBV6-3 to TRBJ2-3, with D hard to call. This CDR3 has 14 residues. Trimming left V 7 bases short and J 0 bases short, with 11 bases between. Germline CDR1 and CDR2: MNHEY and SVGEGT. Here the CDR3 DNA reads TGTGCCAGCACCGTAACTTGGAGCACAGATACGCAGTATTTT. It yields the protein CASTVTWSTDTQYF.

The V and J genes are TRBV9 and TRBJ2-5; TRBD2 matches 10 bases. The ends lost 0 bases at V and 1 base at J; junction bases unmatched: 0. The germline CDR1 and CDR2 sequences are SGDLS and YYNGEE. The CDR3 is made up of 15 amino acids. The CDR3 protein is CASSVVAGGQETQYF. DNA for the CDR3: TGTGCCAGCAGCGTAGTAGCGGGGGGCCAAGAGACCCAGTACTTC.

This clonotype was detected many times. V is TRBV20-1 and J is TRBJ2-5; D gene ambiguous. This CDR3 contains 13 residues. V was shortened by 1 base and J by 4 bases, with 10 bases between the two germline ends. The V gene's germline CDR1 is DFQATT and CDR2 SNEGSKA (reference sequence). This chain's CDR3 is CSARVRVLETQYF. The CDR3 DNA is TGCAGTGCTAGAGTCCGCGTTTTAGAGACCCAGTACTTC.

CDR3 sequence reads: CASSFRTFAEAFF. CDR3 sequence (DNA): TGTGCCAGCAGTTTCCGGACGTTTGCTGAAGCTTTCTTT. This chain links TRBV6-2 or TRBV6-3 with TRBJ1-1; D is unclear. Germline CDR1 and CDR2: MNHEY and SVGEGT. Trimming removed 4 bases from V and 6 bases from J, with 12 bases in between. The CDR3 runs to 13 residues.

In this sample, this clonotype turned up many times. V gene TRBV20-1 combines with J gene TRBJ1-5; D ambiguous. This CDR3 spans 12 amino acids. The germline V gene has CDR1 DFQATT and CDR2 SNEGSKA (reference sequence). The V and J ends lost 3 bases and 7 bases respectively, with 10 bases between them. CDR3 nucleotide sequence: TGCAGTGCTAGGCCACCCTGGCAGCCCCAGCATTTT. This translates into CSARPPWQPQHF.

The chain employs TRBV13 and TRBJ2-7; a weak D match, TRBD1 (5 bases). CDR1 PRHDT and CDR2 FYEKMQ come from the germline V gene (reference sequence). Trimming left V 4 bases short and J 2 bases short, with 9 bases between. This CDR3 region has 13 residues. In DNA, the CDR3 is TGTGCCAGCAGCTACAGGAGCCCCTACGAGCAGTACTTC. Encoded protein: CASSYRSPYEQYF.

The chain has TRBV5-1 and TRBJ1-2; 7 bases are shared with TRBD1. The V and J ends lost 4 bases and 4 bases, in that order; junction bases with no gene match: 4. The germline CDR1 and CDR2 sequences are SGHRS and YFSETQ. The CDR3 consists of 13 residues. For the CDR3, the DNA is TGCGCCAGCAGCCCGTGGACAGGCTATGGCTACACCTTC. Its translation: CASSPWTGYGYTF.

This clonotype was picked up many times. V and J are TRBV12-3 or TRBV12-4 and TRBJ1-4, with D possibly being TRBD1 (5 bases). With 5 bases removed from V and 4 bases from J, the gap between germline ends came to 11 bases. The CDR3 contains 14 residues. The CDR3 sequence: CASSPDDSNEKLFF. The CDR3 coding sequence is TGTGCCAGCAGTCCAGATGACAGTAATGAAAAACTGTTTTTT.

This clonotype was counted ten times or more. This chain connects TRBV20-1 to TRBJ2-7; 9 bases fit TRBD2. CDR1 DFQATT and CDR2 SNEGSKA come from the germline V gene (reference sequence). The junction had 7 bases not matched to a gene; V was cut back by 1 base and J by 6 bases. CDR3 length equals 14 residues. CDR3 in DNA: TGCAGTGCTAGAGTTGGGACTAGCTCGGGCGAGCAGTACTTC. It codes for CSARVGTSSGEQYF.

The CDR3: CASSLAGGGDEQFF. The CDR3 DNA reads as TGTGCCAGCAGCTTAGCTGGGGGTGGAGATGAGCAGTTCTTC. The rearrangement uses TRBV7-3 and TRBJ2-1; D may correspond to TRBD1 or TRBD2 (5 bases each). Germline V lookup: CDR1 SGHTA, CDR2 FQGTGA. Trimming removed 2 bases from V and 8 bases from J, with 13 bases in between. The length of the CDR3 is 14 residues.

This chain links TRBV5-1 with TRBJ2-7, with 8 bases lining up with TRBD2. Germline-derived CDR1 and CDR2 are SGHRS and YFSETQ. Trimming at V came to 2 bases and at J to 4 bases, leaving 8 bases not matched to a gene. The CDR3 extends over 15 amino acids. The CDR3 nucleotides are TGCGCCAGCAGCTTTAACGGGGGGGGAGGATACGAGCAGTACTTC. This codes for CASSFNGGGGYEQYF.

Remarks on this clonotype: A much larger clone differs by one base, so this may be a read error. The chain employs TRBV5-1 and TRBJ1-1; D unresolved. The CDR3 spans 13 residues. The ends were cut back, 0 bases at V and 8 bases at J, with 11 bases in the middle. The germline CDR1 and CDR2 sequences are SGHRS and YFSETQ. This CDR3 reads CASSLVLHGEAFF. CDR3 coding DNA: TGCGCCAGCAGCTTGGTTTTGCATGGCGAAGCTTTCTTT.

A few counts support this clonotype. The V and J genes are TRBV20-1 and TRBJ2-7; 7 bases align to TRBD1. Looked up from germline, CDR1 is DFQATT and CDR2 is SNEGSKA (reference sequence). With 3 bases clipped from V and 6 bases from J, the junction kept 8 bases outside the gene matches. This CDR3 comprises 13 residues. CDR3 loop: CSASEGARSEQYF. The CDR3 nucleotides read TGCAGTGCTAGTGAGGGGGCGCGATCCGAGCAGTACTTC.

This clonotype has more than one count but fewer than ten. The chain is built from TRBV5-1 and TRBJ1-1; 7 bases fit TRBD1. J lost 4 bases, V lost 1 base, and 4 bases had no gene match. The CDR3 spans 14 residues. Germline CDR1 and CDR2: SGHRS and YFSETQ. The CDR3 nucleotides are TGCGCCAGCAGCTTGCCCGACAGGGCCACTGAAGCTTTCTTT. Translation: CASSLPDRATEAFF.

The sample holds many counts of this clonotype. This sequence joins TRBV18 and TRBJ2-7; 11 bases match TRBD2. Trimming removed 3 bases from V and 1 base from J; junction bases left unmatched: 2. The germline V gene encodes CDR1 KGHSH and CDR2 LQKENI. The CDR3 has 15 residues. The CDR3 nucleotides read TGTGCCAGCTCACCGCTAGCGGGAGGTTCCTACGAGCAGTACTTC. It encodes CASSPLAGGSYEQYF.

This clonotype has at least ten counts. The chain is built from TRBV10-2 and TRBJ2-7; possibly TRBD1 or TRBD2 for D (5 bases each). The length of the CDR3 is 15 residues. Trimming shortened V by 3 bases and J by 4 bases, and 16 bases separated the two germline ends. Per germline, CDR1 WSHSY and CDR2 SAAADI. CDR3 residues: CASSEDGAWGYEQYF. CDR3 DNA sequence: TGCGCCAGCAGTGAAGACGGGGCGTGGGGGTACGAGCAGTACTTC.

V and J are TRBV6-2 or TRBV6-3 and TRBJ2-7; 7 bases are shared with TRBD1. Germline V gives CDR1 MNHEY, CDR2 SVGEGT. The CDR3 sequence is 13 residues long. V shed 10 bases and J 5 bases; nucleotides not matched to a gene: 11. This CDR3 is CAIQGNIGDEQYF. Here the CDR3 DNA reads TGTGCCATACAGGGGAACATCGGGGACGAGCAGTACTTC.

J is TRBJ2-1 and V is TRBV6-2 or TRBV6-3, with a tentative D call TRBD1 (5 bases). Germline values: CDR1 MNHEY, CDR2 SVGEGT. Trimming took 2 bases from V and 7 from J, leaving 21 bases between them. This CDR3 has 17 residues. The CDR3 DNA is TGTGCCAGCAGTTACCCGACTCTGGGGCAAGGGGATAATGAGCAGTTCTTC. It is translated as CASSYPTLGQGDNEQFF.

CDR3 sequence: CASSYSGTSGGTDTQYF. CDR3 sequence (DNA): TGTGCCAGCAGTTACTCGGGGACTAGCGGGGGCACAGATACGCAGTATTTT. This sequence joins TRBV6-5 and TRBJ2-3, with TRBD2 identical over 13 bases. The germline V gene has CDR1 MNHEY and CDR2 SVGAGI. V trimming: 0 bases; J trimming: 1 base; junction bases outside the gene matches: 1. This CDR3 comprises 17 residues.

The chain employs TRBV29-1 and TRBJ1-1; D gene ambiguous. Germline values: CDR1 SQVTM, CDR2 ANQGSEA. Between the trimmed V and J ends, which lost 4 bases and 0 bases, there was a span of 9 bases. This CDR3 contains 13 residues. The CDR3 is CSVGRVMNTEAFF. The CDR3 region has the DNA TGCAGCGTTGGGAGAGTTATGAACACTGAAGCTTTCTTT.

There are a few counts of this clonotype. CDR3 amino acids: CASSGRTGGHLTDTQYF. DNA for the CDR3: TGTGCCAGCAGTGGACGGACAGGAGGACACCTCACAGATACGCAGTATTTT. The J gene is TRBJ2-3, the V gene TRBV12-3 or TRBV12-4; 7 bases fit TRBD1. The CDR3 is 17 residues long. V lost 5 bases to trimming and J lost 2 bases; unmatched junction nucleotides: 13.

This clonotype showed up many times. The chain couples TRBV7-2 to TRBJ2-1; D gene ambiguous. CDR1 is SGHTA, CDR2 FQGNSA, per germline. Trimming removed 0 bases from V and 0 bases from J, with 9 bases in between. The CDR3 sequence is 16 residues long. In DNA, the CDR3 is TGTGCCAGCAGCTTAGCGACGTTGAACTCCTACAATGAGCAGTTCTTC. Translating it yields CASSLATLNSYNEQFF.

This clonotype was recorded many times. The CDR3 is CASSPTGVQSETQYF. The CDR3 bases are TGTGCCAGCAGCCCAACAGGGGTGCAATCAGAGACCCAGTACTTC. The chain has TRBV4-2 and TRBJ2-5; 7 positions match TRBD1. The germline CDR1 and CDR2 sequences are LGHNA and YNFKEQ. CDR3 size: 15 residues. The junction had 9 bases not matched to a gene; V was cut back by 4 bases and J by 4 bases.